A single sample is the source of the 29 T cell receptor beta chains below, sequenced in a study of T cell responses to AZD1222 COVID-19 vaccine. Some clones are missing from TCRdb's copy, which holds only in-frame ones; the method was immunoSEQ multiplex PCR. In the table there are 95,000 to 150,000 clones, approximately 90% of which are singletons. The source was peripheral blood, collected on day 0 of AZD1222 vaccination. The source is an adult in good health.

The sample holds one count of this clone. The chain combines TRBV18 with TRBJ2-3; 10 nucleotides match TRBD2. This CDR3 has 15 amino acids. Germline-derived CDR1 and CDR2 are KGHSH and LQKENI. V lost 5 bases to trimming and J lost 4 bases; unmatched junction nucleotides: 6. The CDR3 region is CASSKAGLASDTQYF. In nucleotides, the CDR3 is TGTGCCAGCTCAAAGGCGGGACTAGCGTCAGATACGCAGTATTTT. Full variable domain (outside the CDR3, taken from reference TRBV18 and TRBJ2-3): NAGVMQNPRHLVRRRGQEARLRCSPMKGHSHVYWYRQLPEEGLKFMVYLQKENIIDESGMPKERFSAEFPKEGPSILRIQQVVRGDSAAYFCASSKAGLASDTQYFGPGTRLTVL.

The genes are TRBV5-1 and TRBJ2-1; TRBD2 matches 11 bases. With V trimmed by 6 bases and J by 0 bases, 8 bases remained unmatched. Germline V gives CDR1 SGHRS, CDR2 YFSETQ. This CDR3 has 17 residues. The CDR3 sequence: CASNVASGGPSYNEQFF. The CDR3 DNA sequence: TGCGCCAGCAATGTTGCTAGCGGGGGGCCCTCCTACAATGAGCAGTTCTTC.

The genes are TRBV5-6 and TRBJ2-3; the match to TRBD1 covers 7 bases. From germline, CDR1 is SGHDT and CDR2 YYEEEE. This CDR3 spans 14 amino acids. J gave up 5 bases and V 2 bases, and 5 bases lay outside the gene matches. In DNA form, the CDR3 reads TGTGCCAGCAGCTTCCGACAGGGTGGAGATACGCAGTATTTT. Its protein is CASSFRQGGDTQYF.

This chain uses TRBV4-1 with TRBJ2-3, with 11 bases fitting TRBD2. Trimming removed 8 bases from V and 4 bases from J; junction bases left unmatched: 14. CDR1 is MGHRA, CDR2 YSYEKL, per germline. This CDR3 is built from 17 residues. CDR3 loop: CASAPLAGGPQADTQYF. The CDR3, as DNA: TGCGCCAGCGCCCCTCTAGCGGGGGGCCCTCAAGCAGATACGCAGTATTTT.

In this sample, this clone turned up once. This rearrangement joins TRBV24-1 to TRBJ2-1; 11 nucleotides agree with TRBD2. V was pared by 3 bases and J by 6 bases, with 6 bases of the junction left unmatched. The CDR3 has 16 residues. Per germline, CDR1 KGHDR and CDR2 SFDVKD. The CDR3 sequence: CATSDRRLAGRNEQFF. In DNA, the CDR3 is TGTGCCACCAGTGATCGTAGACTAGCGGGGCGCAATGAGCAGTTCTTC.

V gene TRBV6-5 combines with J gene TRBJ1-2; 12 positions agree with TRBD1. The germline CDR1 and CDR2 sequences are MNHEY and SVGAGI. V shed 7 bases and J 7 bases; nucleotides not matched to a gene: 7. This CDR3 has 14 amino acids. The CDR3 spells CASTTGQGASGYTF. The CDR3 DNA reads TGTGCCAGCACTACGGGACAGGGGGCCTCTGGCTACACCTTC.

The chain couples TRBV19 to TRBJ1-1; TRBD1 might be the D (6 bases). V was pared by 5 bases and J by 4 bases, with 17 bases between. CDR3 size: 15 residues. The V gene's germline CDR1 is LNHDA and CDR2 SQIVND (reference sequence). CDR3: CASSSPVGGRTEAFF. In nucleotides, the CDR3 is TGTGCCAGTAGTTCCCCTGTGGGGGGCCGCACTGAAGCTTTCTTT.

The rearrangement joins TRBV6-2 or TRBV6-3 to TRBJ1-5; a possible D gene is TRBD1 (5 bases). The CDR3 covers 14 residues. In germline, CDR1 is MNHEY, CDR2 SVGEGT. V lost 2 bases to trimming and J lost 2 bases, with 7 bases between them. The CDR3 sequence: CASSYGAGNQPQHF. The DNA for the CDR3 is TGTGCCAGCAGTTACGGGGCAGGCAATCAGCCCCAGCATTTT.

The chain uses TRBV10-3 and TRBJ1-2, with D possibly TRBD1 on 6 matching bases. The CDR3 is 14 amino acids. The germline V and J ends were trimmed by 3 bases and 7 bases, with 15 bases remaining between them. CDR1 and CDR2 from the germline V gene are ENHRY and SYGVKD. Written as DNA, the CDR3 is TGTGCCATCAGTGAAGGTCCAGGGGTAGGTGGCTACACCTTC. It yields the protein CAISEGPGVGGYTF.

This chain uses TRBV5-8 with TRBJ2-4; D uncertain. The germline gives CDR1 SGHTS, CDR2 YDEGEE. V lost 5 bases, J lost 6 bases, and 12 bases lay in between. CDR3 size: 13 residues. The CDR3 reads CASRLTGSNIQYF. CDR3 nucleotides: TGTGCCAGCAGGCTGACCGGGTCAAACATTCAGTACTTC.

The V and J genes are TRBV3-1 (or the pseudogene TRBV3-2) and TRBJ1-5; D is perhaps TRBD1 (6 bases). The CDR3 is 14 residues long. Germline CDR1 reads LGHDT; CDR2 reads YNNKEL (reference sequence). Deletions cut 1 base from V and 5 bases from J, with 9 bases between. Here the CDR3 DNA reads TGTGCCAGCAGCCAAGGGTACAGGGATCAGCCCCAGCATTTT. Its protein product is CASSQGYRDQPQHF.

The J gene is TRBJ2-2, the V gene TRBV4-3; 7 bases are a match to TRBD2. Unmatched junction bases numbered 10, after V lost 4 bases and J lost 5 bases. The germline CDR1 and CDR2 sequences are LGHNA and YSLEER. The CDR3 totals 16 residues. The CDR3 reads CASSRGSLAATGELFF. The CDR3 region has the DNA TGCGCCAGCAGCCGGGGGTCCCTAGCGGCAACCGGGGAGCTGTTTTTT.

The chain links TRBV5-1 to TRBJ2-7; 10 nucleotides agree with TRBD1. V lost 2 bases to trimming and J lost 4 bases; unmatched junction nucleotides: 6. The CDR3 runs to 15 residues. Germline V gene lookup returns CDR1 SGHRS and CDR2 YFSETQ. This chain's CDR3 is CASSLLTGGEYEQYV. In nucleotides, the CDR3 is TGCGCCAGCAGCTTACTGACAGGGGGCGAGTACGAGCAGTACGTC.

The rearrangement links TRBV21-1 to TRBJ2-6. TRBV21-1 is shown as a pseudogene. The CDR3 contains 17 residues. CDR3: CASSKAGCRSGANVLTF. CDR3 bases: TGTGCCAGCAGCAAAGCTGGGTGTAGGTCTGGGGCCAACGTCCTGACTTTC.

The V gene is TRBV2, the J gene TRBJ2-7, with a possible D match to TRBD1 (6 bases). Trimming shortened V by 4 bases and J by 0 bases, and 10 bases separated the two germline ends. CDR1 is SNHLY, CDR2 FYNNEI, per germline. CDR3 length: 14 amino acids. The CDR3 DNA reads as TGTGCCAGCAGTGTGGGGGCGGGCTCCTACGAGCAGTACTTC. It specifies CASSVGAGSYEQYF. The full variable domain, in which reference TRBV2 and TRBJ2-7 provide the parts outside the CDR3, is EPEVTQTPSHQVTQMGQEVILRCVPISNHLYFYWYRQILGQKVEFLVSFYNNEISEKSEIFDDQFSVERPDGSNFTLKIRSTKLEDSAMYFCASSVGAGSYEQYFGPGTRLTVT.

The chain couples TRBV18 to TRBJ1-6, with D possibly being TRBD1 (5 bases). Germline assignment: CDR1 KGHSH and CDR2 LQKENI. The CDR3 extends over 15 amino acids. The V end was cut by 5 bases, the J end by 8 bases, with 16 bases between. The CDR3 is CASSDRSPLHSPLHF. In DNA, the CDR3 is TGTGCCAGCTCAGACAGATCGCCTTTGCATTCACCCCTCCACTTT.

Here the CDR3 reads CASSLNLIRDRGHGYTF. In nucleotides, the CDR3 is TGCGCCAGCAGCTTGAATCTGATAAGGGACAGGGGACATGGCTACACCTTC. The chain combines TRBV5-1 with TRBJ1-2, with 10 bases aligning to TRBD1. Germline V gives CDR1 SGHRS, CDR2 YFSETQ. V gave up 1 base and J gave up 6 bases; unmatched junction bases: 12. The CDR3 length is 17 residues.

The chain recombines TRBV7-9 with TRBJ2-7, with TRBD1 identical over 9 bases. The junction had 3 bases not matched to a gene; V was cut back by 5 bases and J by 1 base. In germline, CDR1 is SEHNR, CDR2 FQNEAQ (reference sequence). CDR3 length equals 14 residues. This chain's CDR3 is CASSPQGASYEQYF. DNA for the CDR3: TGTGCCAGCAGCCCACAGGGGGCTTCCTACGAGCAGTACTTC. The complete variable domain, with remaining parts taken from reference TRBV7-9 and TRBJ2-7, reads DTGVSQNPRHKITKRGQNVTFRCDPISEHNRLYWYRQTLGQGPEFLTYFQNEAQLEKSRLLSDRFSAERPKGSFSTLEIQRTEQGDSAMYLCASSPQGASYEQYFGPGTRLTVT.

For this clone: A junction boundary mismatches the germline segment, possibly from a read error. The chain couples TRBV14 to TRBJ1-1; possibly TRBD1 for D (5 bases). The CDR3 contains 13 residues. In germline, CDR1 is SGHDN, CDR2 FVKESK. The CDR3: CASSQLGTGVVIF. The CDR3 DNA reads TGTGCCAGCAGCCAGCTGGGGACCGGGGTTGTTATCTTT.

This chain connects TRBV10-3 to TRBJ1-5, with D uncertain. Germline assignment: CDR1 ENHRY and CDR2 SYGVKD. This CDR3 is 13 amino acids long. V was clipped by 6 bases and J by 7 bases, with 13 bases between them. The CDR3 reads CAISPNLGQPQHF. CDR3 DNA sequence: TGTGCCATCAGCCCAAACTTGGGCCAGCCCCAGCATTTT.

V usage is TRBV5-1 and J usage is TRBJ1-2; TRBD1 agrees at 12 bases. Germline V gives CDR1 SGHRS, CDR2 YFSETQ. V gave up 3 bases and J gave up 3 bases; unmatched junction bases: 3. This CDR3 comprises 15 residues. CDR3 loop: CASSSGQGADYGYTF. CDR3 sequence (DNA): TGCGCCAGCAGCTCGGGACAGGGGGCTGACTATGGCTACACCTTC.

V is TRBV25-1 and J is TRBJ2-1; 11 bases map to TRBD1. The CDR3 loop spans 18 amino acids. The trim removed 5 bases at V and 0 bases at J, leaving 9 bases unmatched. Looked up from germline, CDR1 is MGHDK and CDR2 is SYGVNS. CDR3 DNA sequence: TGTGCCAGCAGTCGCGGACAGGGGGCTAGGAGCTCCTACAATGAGCAGTTCTTC. This gives the protein CASSRGQGARSSYNEQFF.

V usage is TRBV19 and J usage is TRBJ1-1, with no clear D. The CDR3 has 11 residues. V was trimmed by 1 base and J by 5 bases, leaving 2 bases between them. CDR1 is LNHDA and CDR2 is SQIVND in the germline V gene (reference sequence). The chain's CDR3 is CASSIGTEAFF. CDR3 nucleotide sequence: TGTGCCAGTAGTATAGGTACTGAAGCTTTCTTT. Together with reference TRBV19 and TRBJ1-1, the CDR3 gives the full variable domain: DGGITQSPKYLFRKEGQNVTLSCEQNLNHDAMYWYRQDPGQGLRLIYYSQIVNDFQKGDIAEGYSVSREKKESFPLTVTSAQKNPTAFYLCASSIGTEAFFGQGTRLTVV.

In this sample, this clone turned up a few times. V usage is TRBV5-5 and J usage is TRBJ1-1, with D unresolved. CDR3 length: 13 amino acids. The V end lost 4 bases, the J end lost 5 bases, and 12 bases lay between the germline ends. CDR1 is SGHKS and CDR2 is YYEKEE in the germline V gene (reference sequence). The CDR3 region has the DNA TGTGCCAGCAGCGCATACCTGTCGACTGAAGCTTTCTTT. Encoded protein: CASSAYLSTEAFF.

This chain connects TRBV5-8 to TRBJ2-1, with D tentatively TRBD1 (6 bases). From germline, CDR1 is SGHTS and CDR2 YDEGEE. V shed 4 bases and J shed 0 bases, with 14 bases lying between them. CDR3 length: 16 amino acids. The CDR3 nucleotides are TGTGCCAGCAGCCTGAGGACAGTCGGCTCCTACAATGAGCAGTTCTTC. This encodes CASSLRTVGSYNEQFF.

V is TRBV12-5 and J is TRBJ2-1; D might be TRBD1 (5 bases). The CDR3 spans 17 residues. The germline V gene has CDR1 LGHNT and CDR2 FRNRAP. V lost 4 bases to trimming and J lost 3 bases, with 19 bases between them. CDR3 nucleotide sequence: TGTGCTAGTGGTTGGCAGCAGGGTTCTTCGGTCTACAATGAGCAGTTCTTC. Its protein is CASGWQQGSSVYNEQFF.

The chain uses TRBV5-1 and TRBJ2-5; TRBD2 is a possible D gene (6 bases). CDR1 and CDR2 from the germline V gene are SGHRS and YFSETQ. The CDR3 spans 17 residues. Trimming took 0 bases from V and 2 from J, leaving 17 bases between them. The CDR3: CASSLAVDSGGQETQYF. In DNA form, the CDR3 reads TGCGCCAGCAGCTTGGCCGTTGACAGCGGAGGGCAAGAGACCCAGTACTTC.

This chain joins TRBV5-1 and TRBJ2-1; the D gene is possibly TRBD1 (6 bases). Germline V gene data show CDR1 as SGHRS and CDR2 as YFSETQ. V lost 1 base to trimming and J lost 10 bases, with 24 bases between them. The CDR3 extends over 17 amino acids. CDR3 nucleotide sequence: TGCGCCAGCAGCTTGCCACAAGGGGGAACCGGAACACGGGAGCAGTTCTTC. This translates into CASSLPQGGTGTREQFF.

The chain couples TRBV29-1 to TRBJ1-2; D may be TRBD1 (5 bases). The CDR3 covers 13 residues. Trimming shortened V by 6 bases and J by 0 bases, and 11 bases separated the two germline ends. Germline CDR1 SQVTM, CDR2 ANQGSEA. CDR3 in DNA: TGCAGCGTCGGGACTGATACTAACTATGGCTACACCTTC. Translated: CSVGTDTNYGYTF.